A selection of T cell receptor beta chains follows, all from one sample in a study of cytomegalovirus exposure and HLA in healthy donors. Data came from immunoSEQ multiplex PCR; TCRdb stores just in-frame clones and leaves some out. The sample carries around 170,000 clones, roughly 88% recorded once. The sample was PBMCs. These receptors all stem from a woman younger than 35 in good health and CMV-seronegative. The CDR3 runs from the conserved cysteine through the conserved F or W. A D gene is named only where the DNA matches it firmly. Clone sizes are given selectively: once, few, many, or a class where the clone is expanded.

abundance: once
d_gene: TRBD2
v_gene: TRBV25-1
j_gene: TRBJ2-1
CDR3aa: CASEGLAGGLSYNEQFF
CDR3nt: TGTGCCAGCGAGGGACTAGCGGGGGGCCTCTCCTACAATGAGCAGTTCTTC

abundance: -
d_gene: TRBD1
v_gene: TRBV7-3
j_gene: TRBJ2-7
CDR3aa: CASSLGGTVTYEQYF
CDR3nt: TGTGCCAGCAGCTTGGGTGGGACAGTGACCTACGAGCAGTACTTC

abundance: -
d_gene: TRBD1
v_gene: TRBV5-1
j_gene: TRBJ1-2
CDR3aa: CASSLGQGSYGYTF
CDR3nt: TGCGCCAGCAGCTTGGGACAGGGTAGCTATGGCTACACCTTC

abundance: -
d_gene: -
v_gene: TRBV6-6
j_gene: TRBJ1-1
CDR3aa: CASTPRDYTEAFF
CDR3nt: TGTGCCAGCACCCCCAGGGACTACACTGAAGCTTTCTTT

abundance: -
d_gene: -
v_gene: TRBV28
j_gene: TRBJ1-2
CDR3aa: CASSSAGNYGYTF
CDR3nt: TGTGCCAGCAGTTCGGCAGGAAACTATGGCTACACCTTC

abundance: -
d_gene: TRBD2
v_gene: TRBV15
j_gene: TRBJ2-5
CDR3aa: CATSRGSVAGGPRQETQYF
CDR3nt: TGTGCCACCAGCAGAGGATCGGTGGCGGGGGGGCCTCGGCAAGAGACCCAGTACTTC

abundance: -
d_gene: -
v_gene: TRBV6-5
j_gene: TRBJ2-1
CDR3aa: CASSPMGRLYNEQFF
CDR3nt: TGTGCCAGCAGTCCTATGGGGCGGCTCTACAATGAGCAGTTCTTC

abundance: few
d_gene: TRBD2
v_gene: TRBV7-6
j_gene: TRBJ2-7
CDR3aa: CASTLSGGIYEQYF
CDR3nt: TGTGCCAGTACCCTAAGCGGGGGGATCTACGAGCAGTACTTC

abundance: once
d_gene: -
v_gene: TRBV28
j_gene: TRBJ1-4
CDR3aa: CASSPGHFATNEKLFF
CDR3nt: TGTGCCAGCAGCCCCGGACACTTTGCAACTAATGAAAAACTGTTTTTT

abundance: -
d_gene: -
v_gene: TRBV27
j_gene: TRBJ1-2
CDR3aa: CASSLDQRGYTF
CDR3nt: TGTGCCAGCAGTCTGGATCAGCGGGGCTACACCTTC

abundance: -
d_gene: TRBD1
v_gene: TRBV27
j_gene: TRBJ2-7
CDR3aa: CASSLDRGYEQYF
CDR3nt: TGTGCCAGCAGTTTGGACAGGGGATACGAGCAGTACTTC

abundance: -
d_gene: -
v_gene: TRBV5-1
j_gene: TRBJ2-2
CDR3aa: CASSFPTNTGELFF
CDR3nt: TGCGCCAGCAGCTTTCCCACGAACACCGGGGAGCTGTTTTTT

abundance: few
d_gene: -
v_gene: TRBV6-5
j_gene: TRBJ1-1
CDR3aa: CASSYSWLGGTEAFF
CDR3nt: TGTGCCAGCAGTTACTCATGGCTGGGAGGTACTGAAGCTTTCTTT

abundance: medium-sized
d_gene: TRBD1
v_gene: TRBV10-2
j_gene: TRBJ1-1
CDR3aa: CASSEGTEGTEAFF
CDR3nt: TGCGCCAGCAGTGAAGGGACAGAAGGCACTGAAGCTTTCTTT

abundance: once
d_gene: -
v_gene: TRBV13
j_gene: TRBJ1-6
CDR3aa: CASSLGLSNSPLHF
CDR3nt: TGTGCCAGCAGCTTAGGACTGTCCAATTCACCCCTCCACTTT

abundance: once
d_gene: -
v_gene: TRBV6-5
j_gene: TRBJ1-2
CDR3aa: CASSYSNGGLLGYTF
CDR3nt: TGTGCCAGCAGTTACTCGAATGGGGGGTTGTTAGGCTACACCTTC

abundance: -
d_gene: TRBD1
v_gene: TRBV9
j_gene: TRBJ1-2
CDR3aa: CASSVGGQGREGYTF
CDR3nt: TGTGCCAGCAGCGTAGGGGGACAGGGGAGAGAAGGCTACACCTTC

abundance: -
d_gene: -
v_gene: TRBV5-1
j_gene: TRBJ2-7
CDR3aa: CASSFAQGYEQYF
CDR3nt: TGCGCCAGCAGCTTCGCGCAGGGCTACGAGCAGTACTTC

abundance: -
d_gene: -
v_gene: TRBV20-1
j_gene: TRBJ1-1
CDR3aa: CSARDYGGAFF
CDR3nt: TGCAGTGCTAGAGATTACGGGGGAGCCTTCTTT

abundance: -
d_gene: -
v_gene: TRBV6-5
j_gene: TRBJ2-1
CDR3aa: CASRTPGNWQFF
CDR3nt: TGTGCCAGCAGAACCCCAGGGAATTGGCAGTTCTTC

abundance: -
d_gene: -
v_gene: TRBV9
j_gene: TRBJ2-1
CDR3aa: CASGLGTRGGNEQFF
CDR3nt: TGTGCCAGCGGGCTTGGCACTAGGGGGGGCAATGAGCAGTTCTTC

abundance: few
d_gene: TRBD1
v_gene: TRBV5-1
j_gene: TRBJ1-1
CDR3aa: CASSFTSGTVNTEAFF
CDR3nt: TGCGCCAGCAGCTTCACGTCCGGGACAGTCAACACTGAAGCTTTCTTT

abundance: -
d_gene: -
v_gene: TRBV5-4
j_gene: TRBJ1-6
CDR3aa: CASSLGGGGGNSPLHF
CDR3nt: TGTGCCAGCAGCTTGGGAGGGGGGGGAGGTAATTCACCCCTCCACTTT

abundance: -
d_gene: -
v_gene: TRBV5-1
j_gene: TRBJ2-1
CDR3aa: CASSLALQNNEQFF
CDR3nt: TGCGCCAGCAGCTTGGCTCTCCAGAACAATGAGCAGTTCTTC

abundance: -
d_gene: -
v_gene: TRBV19
j_gene: TRBJ2-3
CDR3aa: CASSIAEGSDTQYF
CDR3nt: TGTGCCAGTAGTATAGCGGAGGGATCAGATACGCAGTATTTT

abundance: -
d_gene: TRBD1
v_gene: TRBV6-6
j_gene: TRBJ2-1
CDR3aa: CASSRTGGSSEQFF
CDR3nt: TGTGCCAGCAGTCGTACAGGGGGCTCTAGTGAGCAGTTCTTC

abundance: -
d_gene: TRBD1
v_gene: TRBV4-1
j_gene: TRBJ1-1
CDR3aa: CASSRGQLRDTEAFF
CDR3nt: TGCGCCAGCAGCCGGGGACAGTTACGGGACACTGAAGCTTTCTTT

abundance: -
d_gene: -
v_gene: TRBV2
j_gene: TRBJ1-5
CDR3aa: CASSGLGNQPQHF
CDR3nt: TGTGCCAGCAGCGGCCTCGGGAATCAGCCCCAGCATTTT

abundance: few
d_gene: TRBD1
v_gene: TRBV18
j_gene: TRBJ1-1
CDR3aa: CASSRRTGLNTEAFF
CDR3nt: TGTGCCAGCTCACGCAGGACAGGACTGAACACTGAAGCTTTCTTT

abundance: few
d_gene: -
v_gene: TRBV9
j_gene: TRBJ1-5
CDR3aa: CASSATGQNNQPQHF
CDR3nt: TGTGCCAGCAGCGCGACAGGACAGAACAATCAGCCCCAGCATTTT

abundance: -
d_gene: -
v_gene: TRBV19
j_gene: TRBJ2-7
CDR3aa: CASSGGAQGFYYEQYF
CDR3nt: TGTGCCAGTAGTGGAGGTGCACAGGGTTTTTACTACGAGCAGTACTTC

abundance: -
d_gene: TRBD1
v_gene: TRBV6-1
j_gene: TRBJ1-2
CDR3aa: CASSEAGWGQGNGYTF
CDR3nt: TGTGCCAGCAGTGAAGCGGGGTGGGGACAGGGGAACGGCTACACCTTC

abundance: few
d_gene: TRBD2
v_gene: TRBV5-1
j_gene: TRBJ2-3
CDR3aa: CASSLVLATAGGTQYF
CDR3nt: TGCGCCAGCAGCTTGGTGCTAGCGACGGCGGGAGGCACGCAGTATTTT

abundance: -
d_gene: -
v_gene: TRBV6-1
j_gene: TRBJ2-1
CDR3aa: CASSEGQEIYNEQFF
CDR3nt: TGTGCCAGCAGTGAAGGGCAGGAAATCTACAATGAGCAGTTCTTC

abundance: -
d_gene: -
v_gene: TRBV5-1
j_gene: TRBJ1-4
CDR3aa: CASSLGGQGKLFF
CDR3nt: TGCGCCAGCAGCTTGGGGGGCCAGGGGAAACTGTTTTTT

abundance: -
d_gene: -
v_gene: TRBV7-9
j_gene: TRBJ2-7
CDR3aa: CASSPTTGPDEQYF
CDR3nt: TGTGCCAGCAGCCCCACGACAGGACCCGACGAGCAGTACTTC

abundance: -
d_gene: TRBD1
v_gene: TRBV6-6
j_gene: TRBJ1-6
CDR3aa: CATRTGLNSPLHF
CDR3nt: TGTGCCACGCGGACAGGGTTAAATTCACCCCTCCACTTT

abundance: few
d_gene: -
v_gene: TRBV18
j_gene: TRBJ1-1
CDR3aa: CASSVQVNTEAFF
CDR3nt: TGTGCCAGCTCAGTTCAGGTGAACACTGAAGCTTTCTTT

abundance: -
d_gene: TRBD2
v_gene: TRBV11-2
j_gene: TRBJ2-2
CDR3aa: CASSFAGGLSGELFF
CDR3nt: TGTGCCAGCAGCTTCGCGGGGGGGCTAAGCGGGGAGCTGTTTTTT

abundance: few
d_gene: TRBD1
v_gene: TRBV4-1
j_gene: TRBJ1-2
CDR3aa: CASSQGQGFYTF
CDR3nt: TGCGCCAGCAGCCAAGGACAGGGATTCTACACCTTC

abundance: -
d_gene: -
v_gene: TRBV25-1
j_gene: TRBJ2-3
CDR3aa: CASSRFRDTDTQYF
CDR3nt: TGTGCCAGCAGCCGTTTCAGGGACACAGATACGCAGTATTTT

abundance: few
d_gene: TRBD1
v_gene: TRBV11-3
j_gene: TRBJ2-1
CDR3aa: CASSLDTGQLTYNEQFF
CDR3nt: TGTGCCAGCAGCTTAGATACGGGACAGCTAACCTACAATGAGCAGTTCTTC

abundance: -
d_gene: -
v_gene: TRBV6-5
j_gene: TRBJ1-5
CDR3aa: CASSEFSVIQPQHF
CDR3nt: TGTGCCAGCAGTGAATTTTCGGTGATCCAGCCCCAGCATTTT

abundance: -
d_gene: TRBD2
v_gene: TRBV4-2
j_gene: TRBJ2-5
CDR3aa: CASSQVISGGGETQYF
CDR3nt: TGTGCCAGCAGCCAAGTGATTAGCGGGGGCGGGGAGACCCAGTACTTC

abundance: -
d_gene: TRBD1
v_gene: TRBV7-3
j_gene: TRBJ1-2
CDR3aa: CASSPGQIYGYTF
CDR3nt: TGTGCCAGCAGCCCGGGACAGATCTATGGCTACACCTTC

abundance: -
d_gene: TRBD1
v_gene: TRBV6-5
j_gene: TRBJ1-4
CDR3aa: CASSAGGATNEKLFF
CDR3nt: TGTGCCAGCAGTGCAGGGGGTGCAACTAATGAAAAACTGTTTTTT

abundance: once
d_gene: TRBD1
v_gene: TRBV30
j_gene: TRBJ1-2
CDR3aa: CAWKTGQHRYGYTF
CDR3nt: TGTGCCTGGAAAACGGGACAGCACAGATATGGCTACACCTTC

abundance: -
d_gene: -
v_gene: TRBV27
j_gene: TRBJ2-3
CDR3aa: CASRNTGTRSTDTQYF
CDR3nt: TGTGCCAGCAGGAATACAGGGACCCGGAGCACAGATACGCAGTATTTT

abundance: -
d_gene: TRBD2
v_gene: TRBV4-2
j_gene: TRBJ2-5
CDR3aa: CASSKRGVEETQYF
CDR3nt: TGTGCCAGCAGCAAGCGGGGGGTAGAAGAGACCCAGTACTTC

abundance: few
d_gene: TRBD1
v_gene: TRBV19
j_gene: TRBJ1-3
CDR3aa: CASSIVYRTGASGNTIYF
CDR3nt: TGTGCCAGTAGTATAGTATATCGGACAGGGGCCTCTGGAAACACCATATATTTT

abundance: once
d_gene: TRBD1
v_gene: TRBV5-1
j_gene: TRBJ2-7
CDR3aa: CASSIGGTGKSEQYF
CDR3nt: TGCGCCAGCAGCATTGGGGGGACAGGGAAGAGCGAGCAGTACTTC